This T cell receptor beta chain emerged from a study of response to subunit inactivated influenza vaccine. Study-wide results and limits: Authors suggested each seasonal influenza vaccination recruits few new T cells.

Points on this clonotype: What it recognizes is unknown.

TCRdb redid the calling of the RT-PCR reads with MiXCR, one entry per CDR3 protein. The table includes roughly 500,000 distinct CDR3 sequences, about 17% detected once. Germline-derived CDR1 and CDR2 are SGHNT and YYREEE (reference sequence). Trimming took 6 bases from V and 4 from J; bases not matched to a gene: 8. This CDR3 comprises 15 residues. The chain uses TRBV5-4 and TRBJ1-1; the match to TRBD1 covers 11 bases. The receptor's source is a man between 50 and 70 years old who received an inactivated influenza vaccine. The sample was CD4+ T cells sorted from PBMCs, taken approximately 25 months after vaccination. CDR3: CASTLPGQGATEAFF. The CDR3 bases are TGTGCCAGCACCCTACCCGGACAGGGGGCCACTGAAGCTTTCTTT. The full variable domain, in which reference TRBV5-4 and TRBJ1-1 provide the parts outside the CDR3, is ETGVTQSPTHLIKTRGQQVTLRCSSQSGHNTVSWYQQALGQGPQFIFQYYREEENGRGNFPPRFSGLQFPNYSSELNVNALELDDSALYLCASTLPGQGATEAFFGQGTRLTVV.